This entry describes one TCR beta chain. Antigen unknown. An end of the junction differs from the germline gene, which may be a read error. This entry belongs to a study of blood T cells in healthy people across ages. General study findings and limits: Age advanced and TCR beta diversity per million T cells fell, roughly linearly. A strong correlation was seen between TCR beta diversity and naive T cell percentage.

With a J-beta primer mix and a sample-barcoded 5' primer, a second PCR ran 7 to 11 cycles. TCRdb analysed the 5' RACE reads with MiXCR anew, one entry per CDR3 protein. This table has 1.5 million to 2 million distinct CDR3 sequences, roughly 27% appearing once. The CDR3 covers 17 residues. The chain joins TRBV12-3 or TRBV12-4 to TRBJ2-3, with TRBD2 as a possible D gene (5 bases). This receptor was identified in a woman aged 30 to 39 in good health. The specimen sequenced was blood. The CDR3 DNA sequence: TGTGCCAGCAGTTTGAGTGCTGGAACTCCTAGCACAGATACGCGGTATTTT. This translates into CASSLSAGTPSTDTRYF.